What follows is one T cell receptor beta chain and its context. This clone was recorded a few times. No antigen is known for it. Nothing much larger sits one base from this clone, and base qualities are not available. The sample belongs to a study of cytomegalovirus exposure and HLA in healthy donors (dated by TCRdb to 2015 to 2018). Looking at the study overall: An earlier analysis of roughly 610 of the donors reported 276 Gb of sequence data and 95 million to 120 million unique TCR beta sequences obtained from roughly 170 million T cells. An early release that covered about 600 HLA-typed donors contained about 290 gigabases of sequencing data and tens of millions of unique TCR sequences. Of the 300 to 450 genotyped donors, approximately 83% fell in the genetic ancestry cluster associated with self-reported Caucasian donors. The aim of the study was to test whether cataloging public T cell receptors could identify signatures of past pathogen exposure. The T cell repertoires of around 730 subjects were profiled by immunosequencing and related to cytomegalovirus serostatus. A separate validation cohort of roughly 130 different subjects was used in addition to the roughly 620-subject first cohort. To predict cytomegalovirus infection status, the study brought together high-throughput TCR immunosequencing, statistical association of individual TCRs with disease status, and machine learning. A later analysis re-analyzed previously published TCR beta repertoires from roughly 690 donors and added high-resolution HLA genotyping to study TCR occurrence patterns. In the later analysis, no new phenotypic data were used to find candidate immune exposures; instead, reliance was placed on TCR beta sequences and their occurrence across donors. An earlier analysis of fewer than 700 of the donors applied high-throughput TCR beta sequencing to assess whether each TCR beta V gene segment acted as functional or pseudogenic. Donor age, sex, ethnicity and CMV serostatus were compiled alongside the repertoire data. A later genetic analysis used genome-wide SNP genotypes for 398 of the 666 donors, treating that subset as a discovery cohort. Every discovery cohort repertoire had been produced on one sequencing platform. Both class I and class II loci were covered by HLA typing, at four-digit resolution. The number of donors typed differed by locus, with 629-630 for A, B, C, DRB1 and DQB1, about 500 for DQA1, some 570 for DPA1, and some 440 for DPB1. Four or five DR-DQ haplotypes were handled as single units for association and clustering, since linkage in the cohort was strong. Across under 500 genotyped donors of the cohort, an average of roughly 250,000 unique TCR beta nucleotide sequences per donor were sequenced, and 15% to 20% of those sequences were non-productive. Paper-wide results and their limitations: Most CMV-associated TCR beta chains appeared to be HLA-restricted in a later analysis, and the HLA associations seemed to be driven largely by CMV exposure. Some IMGT-functional V segments, including TRBV6-2 and TRBV6-3, could not be distinguished by the 87-base-pair reads and were therefore excluded. A later analysis found that HLA-associated TCR beta chains were more clonally expanded and had lower generation probabilities than equally common non-associated chains. At a false discovery rate of 0.05, a later analysis linked fewer than 20,000 TCR beta sequences to specific HLA alleles. In an earlier analysis of some 640 of the donors, most TCR beta V segments were observed in productive rearrangements about 87% or about 30% of the time, broadly matching IMGT annotations. Most TCR sequences were observed very rarely across donors, whereas some public TCRs were present in many individuals. A few of the identified cytomegalovirus-associated TCR beta chains were confirmed in vitro to be specific for cytomegalovirus antigens. Assigning TCR associations to individual alleles was difficult when HLA alleles, especially DR and DQ, strongly co-occurred. Sequencing depth was assumed to be roughly uniform across donors in the presence/absence analyses, though that assumption may not hold. The earlier analysis of about 600 of the donors excluded some 16 rarely observed V segments, including chromosome 9 orphons, because counts were too low. A later genetic analysis reported fewer N-insertions in productive TCRs among donors in an Asian-associated ancestry cluster than the approximately 670-donor mean. The only immune exposure information available for the cohort was CMV serostatus. Because HLA typing was unavailable for some donors at each locus, only the typed subset was used in association tests. A cluster of highly shared sequence variants was judged likely to be a technical artifact of the sequencing pipeline. A further reported finding was that TCR beta sequences accurately predicted the HLA-A and HLA-B alleles for most subjects in the first cohort. Several of the top co-occurrence clusters appeared to be linked to parvovirus B19, influenza, CMV and Epstein-Barr virus, according to a later analysis. A later genetic analysis associated a missense DCLRE1C variant with V-gene and J-gene trimming of TCR beta chains, and an independent cohort replicated the association. The study listed 164 TCR beta chains as associated with cytomegalovirus. A later analysis found that TCR association rates varied across HLA loci, with DRB1 alleles showing the most associated TCRs and HLA-C alleles the fewest. In both the original and validation cohorts, the classifier was reported to diagnose cytomegalovirus status with high specificity and sensitivity. Correlated functional status among segregating V segments might be attributable to linkage disequilibrium, but an unknown experimental factor could not be ruled out. The authors suggested that the approach could potentially be extended to other disease states and immunological phenotypes. In this cohort, only TCR beta chains were sequenced, and detectable features were limited by the absence of alpha or paired-chain data.

The cohort comprised around 700 healthy bone marrow donors. At the time of sampling, every cohort member was nominally healthy, though immune exposures that went unrecorded were likely present. The donor was CMV seropositive and was included in the group of 250 to 350 seropositive cohort members. A peripheral blood sample was provided by each donor, and peripheral blood mononuclear cells were used for TCR beta sequencing. Genomic DNA extraction from the blood cell samples was performed with the Qiagen DNeasy Blood Extraction Kit. To prepare the library, the immunoSEQ multiplex PCR assay was applied. The multiplex PCR relied on a mix of 60 forward primers for TCR Vbeta segments and 13 reverse primers for TCR Jbeta segments. The CDR3 region of rearranged TCR beta genes was amplified from genomic DNA by a multiplex PCR assay. The amplified TCR beta libraries were sequenced on the Illumina HiSeq System as 87-base-pair reads. The paper's processing steps were these. In a later analysis, some 80 million unique TCR beta chains were counted across the 650 to 750 repertoires, and some 10 million of these chains were shared by at least two donors. Raw reads were error-corrected and collapsed into unique sequences with a nearest-neighbor algorithm that merged closely related sequences to remove PCR and sequencing errors. To assign V, D and J gene segments, CDR3 sequences were aligned to IMGT reference sequences. For a sequence to be retained, a match of at least six nucleotides was required to both a V gene segment and a J gene segment. Rearrangements were called productive when the CDR3 lacked stop codons and stayed in frame with V and J; all others were non-productive. Following IMGT convention, CDR3 was defined as the stretch from the second conserved V-encoded cysteine up to the conserved J-encoded phenylalanine. In an earlier analysis of 587 of the donors, sequences lacking an unambiguous match to a single V gene segment were excluded. In an earlier analysis of almost 600 of the donors, a V segment was called functional when productive rearrangements were above 56.7%, and segregating when the standard deviation between donors exceeded 5%. A statistical classification framework was built for diagnosing cytomegalovirus status from the catalog of TCR beta chain sequences. In a later analysis, V and J genes were assigned by comparing TCR nucleotide sequences against IMGT/GENE-DB human TR gene sequences. The TCRdist pipeline was used in a later analysis to assign CDR3 sequences and most-parsimonious VDJ recombination scenarios. In a later analysis, each TCR beta chain was defined by its CDR3 amino acid sequence together with its V-gene family, and reads lacking a unique V-gene family were excluded. To address suspected cross-contamination and a sequencing artifact, a later analysis removed over 500 highly shared, low-generation-probability nucleotide sequences. For each public chain, a later analysis derived a clonal expansion index from normalized ranks of inferred template counts within each repertoire. In a later analysis, generation probabilities were computed using a VDJ recombination model fitted to out-of-frame rearrangements, and the results were checked against IGoR. In a later analysis, hypergeometric tests were used to score TCR-TCR, TCR-HLA and TCR-CMV co-occurrence, with a repertoire-size bias correction applied to TCR pairs. In a later analysis, false discovery rates were estimated by permuting HLA or CMV assignments 20 times. In a later analysis, co-occurring TCRs were grouped using DBSCAN, with TCRdist sequence similarity added in when clustering inside HLA-allele-positive subsets. For co-occurrence clustering, repertoires with fewer than 30,000 or more than 120,000 public chains were excluded, along with five or six repertoires with anomalous nucleotide sharing. TCRdb mirrors the immuneACCESS table, restricted to in-frame sequences. Some clones are absent from its copies; in checked studies, under half trace to an unresolved V gene, and the reason for the others is unknown. D and trimming were read from the DNA, whereas the V and J calls and clone size are those reported in that table. This sample comprises around 120,000 clones, around 74% of them detected only once. The ten largest clones represent approximately 28% of the sample.

The CDR3, from cysteine to phenylalanine, totals 14 residues. The CDR3 DNA has 42 bases and is translated from base 1. The source is a man in his sixties in good health and CMV-seropositive. Specimen: PBMCs. The V and J genes are TRBV21-1 and TRBJ2-3; no DNA check was done on the table's D call, TRBD2. TRBV21-1 is reported as a pseudogene. The DNA sequence is as follows: TGTGCCAGCAGCAGTGAGGGGGGGTCAGATACGCAGTATTTT. Its translation reads: CASSSEGGSDTQYF.